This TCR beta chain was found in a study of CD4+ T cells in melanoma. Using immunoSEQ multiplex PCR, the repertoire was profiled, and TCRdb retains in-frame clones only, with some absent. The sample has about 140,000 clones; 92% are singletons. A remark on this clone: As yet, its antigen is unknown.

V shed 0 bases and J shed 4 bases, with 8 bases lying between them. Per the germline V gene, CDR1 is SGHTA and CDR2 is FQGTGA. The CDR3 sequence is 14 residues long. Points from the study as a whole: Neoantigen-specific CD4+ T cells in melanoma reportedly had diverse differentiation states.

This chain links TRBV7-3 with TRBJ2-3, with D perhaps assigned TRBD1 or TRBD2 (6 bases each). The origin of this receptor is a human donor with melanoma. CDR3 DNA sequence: TGTGCCAGCAGCTTAACAGGGGGGCCAGATACGCAGTATTTT. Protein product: CASSLTGGPDTQYF.